Below, 26 T cell receptor beta chains from the same sample are listed, as sequenced in a study of cytomegalovirus exposure and HLA in healthy donors. The PCR had 60 Vbeta and 13 Jbeta primers. Profiled with immunoSEQ multiplex PCR; TCRdb holds only in-frame clones, not every one. The table includes tens of thousands of clones, approximately 84% detected once. The sample was PBMCs. These receptors were collected from a woman between 18 and 29 years old in good health and CMV-seropositive.

This chain uses TRBV10-3 with TRBJ1-1; the D gene is possibly TRBD1 (6 bases). Between the trimmed V and J ends, which lost 9 bases and 0 bases, there was a span of 8 bases. The germline CDR1 and CDR2 sequences are ENHRY and SYGVKD. The CDR3 contains 12 residues. The CDR3 DNA sequence: TGTGCCATACAGGGTTTGAACACTGAAGCTTTCTTT. This translates into CAIQGLNTEAFF.

J is TRBJ1-1 and V is TRBV6-1; D remains unclear. V lost 7 bases to trimming and J lost 1 base, with 13 bases between them. The CDR3 has 14 residues. Germline values: CDR1 MNHNS, CDR2 SASEGT. The CDR3 region is CASKFYGENTEAFF. In DNA, the CDR3 is TGTGCCAGCAAGTTTTACGGTGAGAACACTGAAGCTTTCTTT.

This chain connects TRBV11-2 to TRBJ1-6; weak D call: TRBD1 (6 bases). This CDR3 is built from 15 residues. Germline V gives CDR1 SGHAT, CDR2 FQNNGV. Trimming stripped 5 bases from V and 5 bases from J, with 13 bases between. In nucleotides, the CDR3 is TGTGCCAGCAGCACCGTACAGGGAAATAATTCACCCCTCCACTTT. Its protein product is CASSTVQGNNSPLHF.

This clone appeared once. The genes are TRBV5-6 and TRBJ1-4, with 10 bases fitting TRBD1. Trimming took 2 bases from V and 1 from J; bases not matched to a gene: 8. The CDR3 is 18 amino acids. Germline V lookup: CDR1 SGHDT, CDR2 YYEEEE. CDR3 coding DNA: TGTGCCAGCAGCTTCGGGACAGGGGTAGCGGGAACTAATGAAAAACTGTTTTTT. This translates into CASSFGTGVAGTNEKLFF.

This clone occurred once. V and J are TRBV15 and TRBJ1-4; possibly TRBD1 for D (5 bases). From germline, CDR1 is LNHNV and CDR2 YYDKDF (reference sequence). CDR3 length: 15 amino acids. V dropped 0 bases and J dropped 8 bases, with 13 bases sitting between them. The CDR3 DNA reads as TGTGCCACCAGCAGAGACTGGACACTCCCAGAAAAACTGTTTTTT. It encodes CATSRDWTLPEKLFF.

The V and J genes are TRBV6-1 and TRBJ1-2; 7 nucleotides line up with TRBD1. The CDR3 totals 16 residues. Trimming removed 2 bases from V and 4 bases from J; junction bases left unmatched: 10. Looked up from germline, CDR1 is MNHNS and CDR2 is SASEGT. CDR3 amino acids: CASSEQFRGQTYGYTF. CDR3 sequence (DNA): TGTGCCAGCAGTGAACAATTTCGGGGACAGACCTATGGCTACACCTTC.

This rearrangement joins TRBV2 to TRBJ2-7; D perhaps matches TRBD2 (5 bases). The CDR3 is made up of 16 amino acids. From germline, CDR1 is SNHLY and CDR2 FYNNEI. V was shortened by 1 base and J by 3 bases, with 16 bases between the two germline ends. CDR3: CASSEDLSAEFYEQYF. The CDR3 DNA follows: TGTGCCAGCAGTGAAGATTTGTCAGCGGAATTCTACGAGCAGTACTTC.

The sample holds one count of this clone. J is TRBJ2-1 and V is TRBV5-1, with a tentative D call TRBD1 (5 bases). Trimming stripped 4 bases from V and 0 bases from J, with 11 bases between. This CDR3 spans 15 amino acids. Germline V gene sequence: CDR1 SGHRS, CDR2 YFSETQ. CDR3 sequence reads: CASSARQSSYNEQFF. In DNA form, the CDR3 reads TGCGCCAGCAGCGCCAGACAGAGCTCCTACAATGAGCAGTTCTTC.

The chain couples TRBV25-1 to TRBJ1-2; D might be TRBD1 (5 bases). Trimming stripped 3 bases from V and 4 bases from J, with 15 bases between. CDR1 and CDR2 (germline): MGHDK, SYGVNS. The CDR3 is 15 amino acids. The CDR3 DNA is TGTGCCAGCAGTGACGGCGGGGGGAGTGGCTATGGCTACACCTTC. It translates to CASSDGGGSGYGYTF.

V usage is TRBV7-3 and J usage is TRBJ2-3; D unclear. V was cut by 6 bases and J by 0 bases, with 7 bases left in between. Germline V gives CDR1 SGHTA, CDR2 FQGTGA. The CDR3 is 13 residues long. The CDR3 region is CASRPTSTDTQYF. CDR3 nucleotide sequence: TGTGCCAGCAGGCCTACTAGCACAGATACGCAGTATTTT.

V gene TRBV5-6 combines with J gene TRBJ2-3; perhaps TRBD2 as D (6 bases). V lost 4 bases and J 5 bases, leaving 8 bases between the germline ends. Looked up from germline, CDR1 is SGHDT and CDR2 is YYEEEE. This CDR3 contains 12 residues. The CDR3 DNA is TGTGCCAGCAGCGGGGAGGTAGATACGCAGTATTTT. Translation gives CASSGEVDTQYF.

This clone came up a few times. The rearrangement uses TRBV7-8 and TRBJ2-3; possible D gene TRBD1, 6 bases. From germline, CDR1 is SGHVS and CDR2 FQNEAQ. CDR3 length: 16 amino acids. V was pared by 4 bases and J by 0 bases, with 14 bases between. The CDR3 sequence is CASSYTGHLSTDTQYF. CDR3 nucleotides: TGTGCCAGCAGCTACACGGGACACCTTAGCACAGATACGCAGTATTTT.

The chain's CDR3 is CASSPPQAVWNTEAFF. The DNA for the CDR3 is TGTGCCAGCAGTCCTCCCCAGGCAGTTTGGAACACTGAAGCTTTCTTT. The rearrangement links TRBV28 to TRBJ1-1; D is unclear. V gave up 5 bases and J gave up 1 base, with 17 bases separating them. The CDR3 is made up of 16 amino acids. Germline CDR1 and CDR2: MDHEN and SYDVKM. The full variable domain, its missing parts supplied by reference TRBV28 and TRBJ1-1, is DVKVTQSSRYLVKRTGEKVFLECVQDMDHENMFWYRQDPGLGLRLIYFSYDVKMKEKGDIPEGYSVSREKKERFSLILESASTNQTSMYLCASSPPQAVWNTEAFFGQGTRLTVV.

The chain employs TRBV2 and TRBJ1-4; D might be TRBD1 (5 bases). V was pared by 0 bases and J by 5 bases, with 13 bases between. CDR3 length: 16 amino acids. Germline V CDR1 and CDR2: SNHLY, FYNNEI. The CDR3 protein is CASSEALRGLNEKLFF. In DNA, the CDR3 is TGTGCCAGCAGTGAAGCGCTTAGGGGTTTGAATGAAAAACTGTTTTTT.

This clone has a single count. CDR3 region: CAWGRGGGYTF. In DNA form, the CDR3 reads TGTGCCTGGGGGAGGGGGGGAGGCTACACCTTC. The V and J genes are TRBV30 and TRBJ1-2; D might be TRBD1 (6 bases). The germline V gene encodes CDR1 GTSNPN and CDR2 SVGIG (reference sequence). Between the trimmed V and J ends, which lost 5 bases and 8 bases, there was a span of 12 bases. The CDR3 runs to 11 residues.

The CDR3 DNA is TGTGCCAGTAGTACCGGACAGGCTAATCAGCCCCAGCATTTT. This translates into CASSTGQANQPQHF. The genes are TRBV19 and TRBJ1-5; 7 nucleotides agree with TRBD1. CDR1 LNHDA and CDR2 SQIVND come from the germline V gene (reference sequence). The CDR3 consists of 14 residues. V was clipped by 4 bases and J by 4 bases; unmatched bases: 4.

The chain has TRBV5-1 and TRBJ2-1; D is undetermined. CDR3 size: 14 residues. Germline V CDR1 and CDR2: SGHRS, YFSETQ. V was shortened by 1 base and J by 0 bases, with 5 bases between the two germline ends. As DNA, the CDR3 is TGCGCCAGCAGCTTGTTCTCCTCCTACAATGAGCAGTTCTTC. Its translation: CASSLFSSYNEQFF.

The V and J genes are TRBV19 and TRBJ1-5; D is unresolved. The germline gives CDR1 LNHDA, CDR2 SQIVND (reference sequence). The V and J ends lost 3 bases and 5 bases respectively, with 8 bases between them. The CDR3 runs 13 residues. CDR3 sequence (DNA): TGTGCCAGTAGTATTGACGGAGATCAGCCCCAGCATTTT. Its protein is CASSIDGDQPQHF.

A remark on this clone: The junction does not match germline at one end; this may be a read error. The chain joins TRBV25-1 to TRBJ2-3; 12 bases line up with TRBD1. Germline CDR1 reads MGHDK; CDR2 reads SYGVNS. CDR3 length: 13 amino acids. CDR3 coding DNA: TGTGCCACCGGGACAGGGGGCGCAGATACGCAGTGTTTT. Translated: CATGTGGADTQCF.

The gene calls are TRBV5-5 and TRBJ1-5; the D gene is possibly TRBD1 (6 bases). This CDR3 has 16 residues. Germline V lookup: CDR1 SGHKS, CDR2 YYEKEE (reference sequence). V lost 4 bases and J lost 5, with 19 bases in between. The CDR3 spells CASSPHTTGSDQPQHF. CDR3 sequence (DNA): TGTGCCAGCAGCCCGCACACCACAGGGTCTGATCAGCCCCAGCATTTT.

The rearrangement uses TRBV5-8 and TRBJ2-7, with TRBD2 as a possible D gene (6 bases). Looked up from germline, CDR1 is SGHTS and CDR2 is YDEGEE. The CDR3 spans 13 residues. The V gene lost 5 bases and the J gene lost 0 bases, with 9 bases spanning the gap. The CDR3: CASRSGLSYEQYF. The DNA of the CDR3 is TGTGCCAGCAGATCGGGACTCTCCTACGAGCAGTACTTC.

There are a few counts of this clone. The CDR3 here is CASRMGGANEKLFF. CDR3 in DNA: TGTGCCAGTAGAATGGGGGGGGCTAATGAAAAACTGTTTTTT. The V and J genes are TRBV19 and TRBJ1-4; tentatively, D is TRBD1 (5 bases). V was cut by 6 bases and J by 3 bases, with 11 bases left in between. The germline CDR1 and CDR2 sequences are LNHDA and SQIVND (reference sequence). The CDR3 loop spans 14 amino acids.

V and J are TRBV29-1 and TRBJ2-7; 7 bases match TRBD2. CDR1 and CDR2 (germline): SQVTM, ANQGSEA. CDR3 length: 13 amino acids. V was clipped by 7 bases and J by 2 bases; unmatched bases: 8. The CDR3 DNA follows: TGCAGCGCCGGGGAGGGAGGTGCCTACGAGCAGTACTTC. Its translation is CSAGEGGAYEQYF.

This sequence joins TRBV6-5 and TRBJ2-7, with TRBD1 matching 7 bases. CDR1 and CDR2 (germline): MNHEY, SVGAGI. The J segment lost 7 bases and the V segment lost 2 bases, leaving 5 bases of the junction unmatched. This CDR3 contains 13 residues. The CDR3 nucleotides are TGTGCCAGCAGTTACCCCTCAGGGGGAGAGCAGTACTTC. It yields the protein CASSYPSGGEQYF.

The V gene is TRBV6-1, the J gene TRBJ1-5, with D maybe TRBD1 (5 bases). Trimming took off 2 bases at V and 0 bases at J, with 11 bases between the two ends. This CDR3 is 16 amino acids long. The germline CDR1 and CDR2 sequences are MNHNS and SASEGT. CDR3 residues: CASSEMTAISNQPQHF. The CDR3 DNA is TGTGCCAGCAGTGAAATGACAGCGATTAGCAATCAGCCCCAGCATTTT.

The V gene is TRBV4-2, the J gene TRBJ1-2; weak D call: TRBD1 (6 bases). The germline CDR1 and CDR2 sequences are LGHNA and YNFKEQ. The CDR3 consists of 15 residues. V shed 2 bases and J shed 4 bases, with 14 bases lying between them. In DNA, the CDR3 is TGTGCCAGCAGCCAACTACGACAGGCGTCCTATGGCTACACCTTC. Its translation is CASSQLRQASYGYTF.